Sequencing of this T cell receptor beta chain was carried out in a study of T cells in tumors after PD-1 blockade. V lost 2 bases and J lost 6, with 11 bases in between. The germline CDR1 and CDR2 sequences are SGHRS and YFSETQ. The CDR3 is 13 amino acids. Produced via immunoSEQ multiplex PCR; TCRdb's table is partial and in-frame only. Of some 43,000 clones listed, about 84% are singletons. The chain employs TRBV5-1 and TRBJ1-1; D gene uncertain. The receptor was isolated from a human donor with basal cell carcinoma. Sequencing used PBMCs, obtained before anti-PD-1 treatment. The CDR3 DNA follows: TGCGCCAGCAGCTTTAGGGAAGGGTCTGAAGCTTTCTTT. Residues: CASSFREGSEAFF.